A selection of T cell receptor beta chains follows, all from one sample in a study of cytomegalovirus exposure and HLA in healthy donors. Sequenced by immunoSEQ multiplex PCR; TCRdb stores in-frame clones only, minus some. The table shows tens of thousands of clones, with over 60% occurring only once. Sequencing input: PBMCs. These receptor sequences come from a man between 35 and 55 years old in good health and CMV-seropositive. CDR3s include the opening cysteine and the closing phenylalanine or tryptophan. The D gene is left open where the match is weak. Part of the rows lack a size; the others show once, few, many or a class for expanded clones.

j_gene: TRBJ1-2; v_gene: TRBV4-1; d_gene: TRBD1; len: 17; abundance: few; CDR3aa: CASSQDGGTGDNYGYTF; CDR3nt: TGCGCCAGCAGCCAAGATGGAGGGACAGGGGACAACTATGGCTACACCTTC
j_gene: TRBJ2-3; v_gene: TRBV9; d_gene: NA; len: 17; abundance: once; CDR3aa: CASSPREGGGRADTQYF; CDR3nt: TGTGCCAGCAGCCCCAGGGAGGGGGGGGGCCGTGCAGATACGCAGTATTTT
j_gene: TRBJ2-5; v_gene: TRBV9; d_gene: TRBD2; len: 14; abundance: NA; CDR3aa: CASSVGLAEETQYF; CDR3nt: TGTGCCAGCAGCGTAGGGCTAGCGGAAGAGACCCAGTACTTC
j_gene: TRBJ2-2; v_gene: TRBV2; d_gene: TRBD1; len: 15; abundance: NA; CDR3aa: CASRRTGGNTGELFF; CDR3nt: TGTGCCAGCAGAAGGACAGGGGGAAACACCGGGGAGCTGTTTTTT
j_gene: TRBJ1-4; v_gene: TRBV18; d_gene: TRBD1; len: 15; abundance: NA; CDR3aa: CASSTGQGRNEKLFF; CDR3nt: TGTGCCAGCTCAACGGGACAGGGGCGAAATGAAAAACTGTTTTTT
j_gene: TRBJ2-7; v_gene: TRBV6-5; d_gene: NA; len: 14; abundance: NA; CDR3aa: CASTADSVLREQYF; CDR3nt: TGTGCCAGCACAGCGGACAGCGTTCTCCGCGAGCAGTACTTC
j_gene: TRBJ2-5; v_gene: TRBV5-6; d_gene: TRBD2; len: 16; abundance: few; CDR3aa: CASSLQAGGLGETQYF; CDR3nt: TGTGCCAGCAGCCTACAGGCGGGGGGGCTTGGGGAGACCCAGTACTTC
j_gene: TRBJ2-7; v_gene: TRBV5-1; d_gene: TRBD1; len: 16; abundance: NA; CDR3aa: CASSLAAGTGTYEQYF; CDR3nt: TGCGCCAGCAGCTTGGCAGCTGGGACAGGGACCTACGAGCAGTACTTC
j_gene: TRBJ2-3; v_gene: TRBV5-1; d_gene: TRBD2; len: 16; abundance: NA; CDR3aa: CASSGGLADATDTQYF; CDR3nt: TGCGCCAGCAGCGGCGGACTAGCGGACGCCACAGATACGCAGTATTTT
j_gene: TRBJ2-7; v_gene: TRBV18; d_gene: NA; len: 12; abundance: NA; CDR3aa: CASSPGLYEQYF; CDR3nt: TGTGCCAGCTCACCCGGACTCTACGAGCAGTACTTC
j_gene: TRBJ2-7; v_gene: TRBV7-9; d_gene: TRBD2; len: 15; abundance: NA; CDR3aa: CASSLTGTSAYEQYF; CDR3nt: TGTGCCAGCAGCTTAACCGGGACTAGCGCCTACGAGCAGTACTTC
j_gene: TRBJ1-2; v_gene: TRBV9; d_gene: TRBD1; len: 18; abundance: few; CDR3aa: CASSVGGTGGQANYGYTF; CDR3nt: TGTGCCAGCAGCGTGGGCGGGACAGGGGGCCAAGCTAACTATGGCTACACCTTC
j_gene: TRBJ2-1; v_gene: TRBV15; d_gene: NA; len: 14; abundance: NA; CDR3aa: CATERDTSYNEQFF; CDR3nt: TGTGCCACCGAAAGGGACACGTCCTACAATGAGCAGTTCTTC
j_gene: TRBJ2-1; v_gene: TRBV7-3; d_gene: NA; len: 17; abundance: few; CDR3aa: CASSLIVSQGSYNEQFF; CDR3nt: TGTGCCAGCAGCTTAATAGTTTCACAGGGCTCCTACAATGAGCAGTTCTTC
j_gene: TRBJ2-3; v_gene: TRBV27; d_gene: NA; len: 13; abundance: NA; CDR3aa: CATSSGPADTQYF; CDR3nt: TGTGCCACCTCCAGCGGGCCCGCAGATACGCAGTATTTT
j_gene: TRBJ1-3; v_gene: TRBV7-8; d_gene: TRBD1; len: 16; abundance: few; CDR3aa: CASSLEQGADGNTIYF; CDR3nt: TGTGCCAGCAGCTTAGAACAGGGGGCTGATGGAAACACCATATATTTT
j_gene: TRBJ1-3; v_gene: TRBV10-3; d_gene: NA; len: 14; abundance: NA; CDR3aa: CAISSGGSGNTIYF; CDR3nt: TGTGCCATCAGTTCCGGAGGGTCTGGAAACACCATATATTTT
j_gene: TRBJ2-5; v_gene: TRBV5-4; d_gene: NA; len: 16; abundance: NA; CDR3aa: CASTPFTGIGQETQYF; CDR3nt: TGTGCCAGCACCCCTTTCACAGGGATAGGGCAAGAGACCCAGTACTTC
j_gene: TRBJ1-2; v_gene: TRBV12-2; d_gene: NA; len: 14; abundance: NA; CDR3aa: CASRSRQGEIGYTF; CDR3nt: TGTGCAAGTCGCTCCCGACAGGGGGAAATTGGCTACACCTTC
j_gene: TRBJ2-1; v_gene: TRBV6-1; d_gene: NA; len: 15; abundance: NA; CDR3aa: CASSESLAWLNEQFF; CDR3nt: TGTGCCAGCAGTGAATCGCTCGCTTGGCTCAATGAGCAGTTCTTC
j_gene: TRBJ1-1; v_gene: TRBV27; d_gene: TRBD1; len: 13; abundance: NA; CDR3aa: CASTGQGRAEAFF; CDR3nt: TGTGCCAGCACTGGACAGGGCAGGGCTGAAGCTTTCTTT
j_gene: TRBJ2-5; v_gene: TRBV5-1; d_gene: TRBD2; len: 14; abundance: NA; CDR3aa: CARLVGGYQETQYF; CDR3nt: TGCGCCAGATTAGTCGGGGGGTACCAAGAGACCCAGTACTTC
j_gene: TRBJ2-1; v_gene: TRBV6-5; d_gene: TRBD1; len: 13; abundance: NA; CDR3aa: CASSGTGYGEQFF; CDR3nt: TGTGCCAGCAGTGGGACAGGGTACGGTGAGCAGTTCTTC
j_gene: TRBJ2-2; v_gene: TRBV19; d_gene: NA; len: 16; abundance: NA; CDR3aa: CASSILTGTLTGELFF; CDR3nt: TGTGCCAGTAGTATTTTGACCGGGACTCTTACCGGGGAGCTGTTTTTT
j_gene: TRBJ2-7; v_gene: TRBV9; d_gene: TRBD2; len: 15; abundance: NA; CDR3aa: CASSVSASGGYEQYF; CDR3nt: TGTGCCAGCAGCGTATCGGCTAGCGGGGGCTACGAGCAGTACTTC
j_gene: TRBJ1-6; v_gene: TRBV5-1; d_gene: TRBD1; len: 17; abundance: few; CDR3aa: CASSSRAPGQGISPLHF; CDR3nt: TGCGCCAGCAGCTCCCGAGCACCGGGACAGGGAATTTCACCCCTCCACTTT
j_gene: TRBJ2-2; v_gene: TRBV15; d_gene: NA; len: 13; abundance: few; CDR3aa: CATRVQGTGELFF; CDR3nt: TGTGCCACCAGGGTCCAGGGGACCGGGGAGCTGTTTTTT
j_gene: TRBJ1-1; v_gene: TRBV6-5; d_gene: TRBD1; len: 13; abundance: NA; CDR3aa: CASSEGAHTEAFF; CDR3nt: TGTGCCAGCAGTGAGGGGGCGCACACTGAAGCTTTCTTT
j_gene: TRBJ2-2; v_gene: TRBV14; d_gene: NA; len: 13; abundance: NA; CDR3aa: CASSQQFGGELFF; CDR3nt: TGTGCCAGCAGCCAACAATTCGGCGGGGAGCTGTTTTTT
j_gene: TRBJ2-7; v_gene: TRBV19; d_gene: NA; len: 14; abundance: NA; CDR3aa: CASSIDFSTYEQYF; CDR3nt: TGTGCCAGTAGTATAGATTTTAGTACCTACGAGCAGTACTTC
j_gene: TRBJ1-2; v_gene: TRBV30; d_gene: NA; len: 14; abundance: NA; CDR3aa: CAWISGGGNYGYTF; CDR3nt: TGTGCCTGGATTTCCGGGGGGGGCAACTATGGCTACACCTTC
j_gene: TRBJ1-1; v_gene: TRBV12-5; d_gene: TRBD1; len: 16; abundance: few; CDR3aa: CASFYPGQGRFSEAFF; CDR3nt: TGTGCTAGTTTTTACCCGGGACAGGGAAGATTCTCTGAAGCTTTCTTT
j_gene: TRBJ2-3; v_gene: TRBV2; d_gene: TRBD1; len: 16; abundance: NA; CDR3aa: CASSRRDSLVADTQYF; CDR3nt: TGTGCCAGCAGTCGCCGGGACAGCTTAGTCGCAGATACGCAGTATTTT
j_gene: TRBJ1-6; v_gene: TRBV6-1; d_gene: TRBD1; len: 14; abundance: few; CDR3aa: CASSARGEGSPLHF; CDR3nt: TGTGCCAGCAGTGCCAGGGGGGAAGGTTCACCCCTCCACTTT
j_gene: TRBJ1-5; v_gene: TRBV7-2; d_gene: NA; len: 15; abundance: NA; CDR3aa: CASRPGGGSNQPQHF; CDR3nt: TGTGCCAGCAGACCGGGCGGGGGTAGCAATCAGCCCCAGCATTTT
j_gene: TRBJ2-3; v_gene: TRBV30; d_gene: NA; len: 12; abundance: NA; CDR3aa: CAWSVSGGTQYF; CDR3nt: TGTGCCTGGAGTGTATCTGGAGGGACGCAGTATTTT
j_gene: TRBJ1-1; v_gene: TRBV6-5; d_gene: NA; len: 16; abundance: NA; CDR3aa: CASSYSGTWGSTEAFF; CDR3nt: TGTGCCAGCAGTTATTCCGGGACATGGGGTAGTACTGAAGCTTTCTTT
j_gene: TRBJ2-3; v_gene: TRBV19; d_gene: NA; len: 14; abundance: few; CDR3aa: CASRLALSTDTQYF; CDR3nt: TGTGCCAGTAGGCTAGCTCTTAGCACAGATACGCAGTATTTT
j_gene: TRBJ1-2; v_gene: TRBV2; d_gene: TRBD1; len: 16; abundance: NA; CDR3aa: CASTPGTGGFSYGYTF; CDR3nt: TGTGCCAGCACTCCCGGGACAGGGGGCTTTAGTTATGGCTACACCTTC
j_gene: TRBJ2-7; v_gene: TRBV18; d_gene: TRBD1; len: 12; abundance: NA; CDR3aa: CASSRTGYEQYF; CDR3nt: TGTGCCAGCTCACGGACAGGCTACGAGCAGTACTTC
j_gene: TRBJ2-4; v_gene: TRBV7-2; d_gene: NA; len: 14; abundance: NA; CDR3aa: CASSLQGGKNIQYF; CDR3nt: TGTGCCAGCAGCTTACAGGGGGGCAAAAACATTCAGTACTTC
j_gene: TRBJ2-1; v_gene: TRBV6-1; d_gene: NA; len: 14; abundance: NA; CDR3aa: CASRSASSYNEQFF; CDR3nt: TGTGCCAGTCGGTCTGCAAGCTCCTACAATGAGCAGTTCTTC
j_gene: TRBJ2-3; v_gene: TRBV10-3; d_gene: TRBD1; len: 13; abundance: NA; CDR3aa: CAIKTGETDTQYF; CDR3nt: TGTGCCATCAAAACAGGGGAGACAGATACGCAGTATTTT
j_gene: TRBJ1-5; v_gene: TRBV7-3; d_gene: NA; len: 15; abundance: NA; CDR3aa: CASSLDPGGNQPQHF; CDR3nt: TGTGCCAGCAGCTTAGATCCAGGGGGCAATCAGCCCCAGCATTTT
j_gene: TRBJ2-7; v_gene: TRBV5-1; d_gene: TRBD1; len: 13; abundance: once; CDR3aa: CASSLGQGSEQYF; CDR3nt: TGCGCCAGCAGCCTGGGACAGGGGAGCGAGCAGTACTTC
j_gene: TRBJ2-1; v_gene: TRBV18; d_gene: TRBD2; len: 14; abundance: NA; CDR3aa: CASSLAGSLNEQFF; CDR3nt: TGTGCCAGCTCACTAGCGGGGAGCCTCAATGAGCAGTTCTTC
j_gene: TRBJ2-1; v_gene: TRBV11-2; d_gene: NA; len: 15; abundance: once; CDR3aa: CASSPHGSSYNEQFF; CDR3nt: TGTGCCAGCAGCCCACACGGGAGCTCCTACAATGAGCAGTTCTTC
j_gene: TRBJ1-5; v_gene: TRBV19; d_gene: NA; len: 16; abundance: NA; CDR3aa: CASSITSGAGTQPQHF; CDR3nt: TGTGCCAGTAGTATTACGTCTGGGGCAGGAACTCAGCCCCAGCATTTT
j_gene: TRBJ2-2; v_gene: TRBV25-1; d_gene: NA; len: 17; abundance: NA; CDR3aa: CASSELGGASGTGELFF; CDR3nt: TGTGCCAGCAGTGAATTGGGGGGGGCTTCCGGCACCGGGGAGCTGTTTTTT
j_gene: TRBJ2-7; v_gene: TRBV6-1; d_gene: TRBD1; len: 14; abundance: few; CDR3aa: CASSWAGGDYEQYF; CDR3nt: TGTGCCAGCAGTTGGGCAGGGGGTGACTACGAGCAGTACTTC
j_gene: TRBJ2-7; v_gene: TRBV6-5; d_gene: NA; len: 15; abundance: NA; CDR3aa: CASSYGGEGTYEQYF; CDR3nt: TGTGCCAGCAGTTACGGTGGAGAGGGTACCTACGAGCAGTACTTC
j_gene: TRBJ2-7; v_gene: TRBV27; d_gene: TRBD1; len: 14; abundance: NA; CDR3aa: CASSPRDRIGVQYF; CDR3nt: TGTGCCAGCAGTCCCCGGGACAGAATTGGTGTGCAGTACTTC
j_gene: TRBJ1-1; v_gene: TRBV5-1; d_gene: TRBD1; len: 15; abundance: few; CDR3aa: CASSLNTGGLAEAFF; CDR3nt: TGCGCCAGCAGCTTGAATACAGGGGGCTTAGCTGAAGCTTTCTTT
j_gene: TRBJ1-6; v_gene: TRBV7-8; d_gene: NA; len: 14; abundance: NA; CDR3aa: CASSPWGGHSPLHF; CDR3nt: TGTGCCAGCAGCCCCTGGGGGGGTCATTCACCCCTCCACTTT
j_gene: TRBJ2-1; v_gene: TRBV6-1; d_gene: NA; len: 15; abundance: NA; CDR3aa: CASSFARTTHNEQFF; CDR3nt: TGTGCCAGCAGTTTTGCACGGACAACCCACAATGAGCAGTTCTTC